This TCR beta chain appears in the sequencing data of a study of blood T cell repertoires in COVID-19. Study-level background: Spain, Italy and the United States supplied samples that represented acute and convalescent COVID-19. T cells, B-cell-depleted T cells, or PBMCs provided the cDNA or gDNA that served as material.

Recruits, aged roughly 18 to 95 years, lived in 25 or so US areas. The germline V gene encodes CDR1 SQVTM and CDR2 ANQGSEA. CDR3 length: 14 residues. J gave up 2 bases and V 7 bases, and 5 bases lay outside the gene matches. This clone was picked up one time. In the original processing: By means of reference gene primer amplification, nucleated cell counts were estimated. The data were produced by immunoSEQ multiplex PCR, yet TCRdb's version contains in-frame clones alone and is incomplete. V and J calls and clone size come straight from that table; D and trimming were deduced from the DNA. The sample records around 200,000 clones, around 82% being singletons.

This TCR was sampled from a woman between 40 and 50 years old with acute COVID-19. The source material was PBMCs or T cells enriched from blood (not recorded which). The chain joins TRBV29-1 to TRBJ2-3; the match to TRBD1 covers 11 bases. The CDR3 DNA reads as TGCAGCGGAGGAGGACAGGGGGCCACAGATACGCAGTATTTT. Its protein is CSGGGQGATDTQYF.